What follows describes a single T cell receptor beta chain. Its target is unknown. These data are taken from a study of cytotoxic CD8 clonotypes in ibrutinib-treated CLL. As for the study in general: The taking of response samples occurred after a median around 11 months of treatment, with a range of 6 to 36.

The study's findings and limits: Different sampling times were used for sustained-remission and progressing patients. The clonality rise at ibrutinib response reflected private clonotype expansion. The study found clonality rose at ibrutinib response, then fell toward baseline at progression.

Sequenced by immunoSEQ multiplex PCR; TCRdb stores in-frame clones only, minus some. The sample records approximately 90,000 clones, approximately 77% being singletons. Per germline, CDR1 SGHDN and CDR2 FVKESK. This CDR3 spans 19 amino acids. The junction had 10 bases not matched to a gene; V was cut back by 5 bases and J by 1 base. V gene TRBV14 combines with J gene TRBJ2-1, with TRBD2 identical over 14 bases. This clonotype originated in a human donor with chronic lymphocytic leukemia. The sequenced sample was PBMCs, obtained after 24 months of ibrutinib treatment. The CDR3 reads CASSKPGTSGRLSYNEQFF. CDR3 nucleotide sequence: TGTGCCAGCAGCAAACCCGGGACTAGCGGGAGACTGTCCTACAATGAGCAGTTCTTC. The whole variable domain, filled in from reference TRBV14 and TRBJ2-1, reads EAGVTQFPSHSVIEKGQTVTLRCDPISGHDNLYWYRRVMGKEIKFLLHFVKESKQDESGMPNNRFLAERTGGTYSTLKVQPAELEDSGVYFCASSKPGTSGRLSYNEQFFGPGTRLTVL.